The present entry profiles one T cell receptor beta chain with its context. No antigen is known for it. The sample comes from a study of T cells in Graves' hyperthyroidism and ophthalmopathy. Background on the study: Peripheral blood was collected at initial diagnosis, before any treatment. Study-wide points: Also found in blood were most expanded thyroid clonotypes above 0.001.

9.5 to 10 ml fresh peripheral blood yielded the PBMCs. Authors of the study amplified TCR beta CDR3 regions from RNA transcripts. Researchers ran a first-round RT-PCR on the TCR CDR3 using the HTBI primer set. TCRdb used MiXCR to reprocess the multiplex PCR reads, holding one entry per CDR3 protein. The sample yields 700,000 or so distinct CDR3 sequences, approximately 16% seen once. This CDR3 region has 16 residues. Per germline, CDR1 MNHEY and CDR2 SMNVEV (reference sequence). Trimming left V 7 bases short and J 6 bases short, with 21 bases between. The sequence came from a man younger than 35 with Graves' hyperthyroidism. The sample comprised blood. V usage is TRBV27 and J usage is TRBJ2-2; the D gene is possibly TRBD2 (6 bases). CDR3 in DNA: TGTGCCAGCACCTCCTGGGGAACTAGCCTTTCCGGGGAGCTGTTTTTT. Its translation: CASTSWGTSLSGELFF.